The 18 T cell receptor beta chains in this list originate from one sample, sequenced in a study of T cells after yellow fever vaccination. Using its own MiXCR run on the 5' RACE reads, TCRdb lists one record per CDR3 protein. The table has a few hundred thousand distinct CDR3 sequences, approximately 4% seen once. Sequences were derived from PBMCs, sampled 5 days after the yellow fever booster vaccination. All receptors come from a man between 18 and 35 years old who received the YFV17D yellow fever vaccine.

Only a few counts were recorded for this clonotype. This chain links TRBV30 with TRBJ2-1; no reliable D call. Germline-derived CDR1 and CDR2 are GTSNPN and SVGIG (reference sequence). Trimming cost V 4 bases and J 5 bases, with 9 bases left between them. CDR3 length equals 12 residues. The CDR3 loop reads CAWTTPNNEQFF. CDR3 in DNA: TGTGCCTGGACCACCCCCAACAATGAGCAGTTCTTC.

The chain carries TRBV2 and TRBJ2-6; no firm D call. This CDR3 has 15 amino acids. Germline CDR1 is SNHLY and CDR2 is FYNNEI. The germline V and J ends were trimmed by 3 bases and 0 bases, with 6 bases remaining between them. The CDR3 sequence is CASSDDTSGANVLTF. The CDR3 DNA reads as TGTGCCAGCAGTGATGACACCTCTGGGGCCAACGTCCTGACTTTC.

This clonotype was found a few times. This chain joins TRBV20-1 and TRBJ2-3; 8 nucleotides match TRBD2. V was clipped by 3 bases and J by 1 base; unmatched bases: 3. This CDR3 comprises 14 residues. The germline CDR1 and CDR2 sequences are DFQATT and SNEGSKA (reference sequence). The CDR3 DNA reads TGCAGTGCTAGCCAAGCGGGGGGCACAGATACGCAGTATTTT. Translation gives CSASQAGGTDTQYF.

This clonotype showed up many times. The CDR3, as DNA: TGTGCCAGCAGTTTCTCGGGGGCAGGGCCCACCTACGAGCAGTACTTC. As protein: CASSFSGAGPTYEQYF. This rearrangement joins TRBV12-3 or TRBV12-4 to TRBJ2-7, with D perhaps being TRBD1 or TRBD2 (6 bases each). V lost 3 bases, J lost 2 bases, and 17 bases lay in between. The CDR3 is 16 amino acids.

This clonotype was picked up a small number of times. This chain connects TRBV29-1 to TRBJ2-3; D is unresolved. The germline V gene encodes CDR1 SQVTM and CDR2 ANQGSEA. Trimming removed 8 bases at V and 6 bases at J, with 15 bases between. This CDR3 region has 12 residues. The CDR3 region is CSPLSGGDTQYF. In DNA form, the CDR3 reads TGCAGCCCCCTGAGTGGTGGGGATACGCAGTATTTT.

The chain couples TRBV20-1 to TRBJ2-3, with D possibly TRBD2 on 6 matching bases. Germline V gives CDR1 DFQATT, CDR2 SNEGSKA (reference sequence). V gave up 6 bases and J gave up 0 bases, with 13 bases separating them. This CDR3 comprises 14 residues. The CDR3, as DNA: TGCAGTGCCCCTACCGGGACTAGCACAGATACGCAGTATTTT. Translated, it gives CSAPTGTSTDTQYF.

This clonotype was counted at least ten times. V is TRBV6-5 and J is TRBJ1-1; D ambiguous. Germline V lookup: CDR1 MNHEY, CDR2 SVGAGI. The CDR3 sequence is 14 residues long. V lost 0 bases and J lost 10, with 15 bases in between. The CDR3 spells CASSYSSVAGGAFF. As DNA, the CDR3 is TGTGCCAGCAGTTACTCGAGCGTGGCAGGAGGAGCTTTCTTT.

This clonotype was seen at least ten times. CDR3 residues: CASSWLRQYNEQFF. The CDR3 DNA reads as TGTGCCAGCAGTTGGCTTCGACAGTACAATGAGCAGTTCTTC. The V gene is TRBV6-2 or TRBV6-3, the J gene TRBJ2-1; D might be TRBD1 (5 bases). This CDR3 spans 14 amino acids. In germline, CDR1 is MNHEY, CDR2 SVGEGT. V shed 4 bases and J shed 4 bases, with 11 bases lying between them.

In its sample, this clonotype was seen a few times. The rearrangement uses TRBV20-1 and TRBJ2-7, with 7 bases fitting TRBD1. The CDR3 sequence is 12 residues long. Trimming removed 6 bases from V and 5 bases from J; junction bases left unmatched: 7. CDR1 is DFQATT, CDR2 SNEGSKA, per germline (reference sequence). In DNA, the CDR3 is TGCAGTGCAATGACAGGGCCCGACGAGCAGTACTTC. This translates into CSAMTGPDEQYF.

This clonotype was seen a handful of times. CDR3 in amino acids: CSASSGARETQYF. In DNA form, the CDR3 reads TGCAGCGCTTCGAGCGGGGCTCGAGAGACCCAGTACTTC. The chain couples TRBV29-1 to TRBJ2-5; 7 bases are shared with TRBD2. Germline trimming cut 7 bases from V and 4 bases from J; bases unmatched to any gene: 9. Germline V gene lookup returns CDR1 SQVTM and CDR2 ANQGSEA. This CDR3 spans 13 amino acids.

This clonotype was detected only a few times. The rearrangement links TRBV12-5 to TRBJ2-6; no clear D gene. Trimming removed 7 bases at V and 0 bases at J, with 4 bases between. Germline V gene data show CDR1 as LGHNT and CDR2 as FRNRAP. This CDR3 is built from 13 residues. CDR3 residues: CASAASGANVLTF. The CDR3 DNA reads as TGTGCTAGTGCCGCCTCTGGGGCCAACGTCCTGACTTTC.

The chain links TRBV24-1 to TRBJ2-5, with D hard to call. Trimming removed 4 bases at V and 5 bases at J, with 13 bases between. This CDR3 region has 14 residues. Germline V gives CDR1 KGHDR, CDR2 SFDVKD. CDR3 DNA: TGTGCCACCAGTGACCCTTCAAGAACGGAGACCCAGTACTTC. Encoded protein: CATSDPSRTETQYF.

This clonotype showed up just a few times. The J gene is TRBJ2-1, the V gene TRBV7-9, with TRBD2 matching 7 bases. This CDR3 has 14 amino acids. V trimming: 5 bases; J trimming: 9 bases; junction bases outside the gene matches: 10. The germline V gene encodes CDR1 SEHNR and CDR2 FQNEAQ (reference sequence). CDR3 DNA: TGTGCCAGCAGCCCCTATGGCGGGAGAACTGAGCAGTTCTTC. As protein: CASSPYGGRTEQFF.

The chain joins TRBV2 to TRBJ1-4; weak D call: TRBD1 (5 bases). V dropped 6 bases and J dropped 5 bases, with 7 bases sitting between them. The CDR3 contains 12 residues. Germline CDR1 reads SNHLY; CDR2 reads FYNNEI. CDR3 protein: CASRYRNEKLFF. CDR3 nucleotides: TGTGCCAGCAGATACAGGAATGAAAAACTGTTTTTT.

Only a few counts were recorded for this clonotype. The chain links TRBV29-1 to TRBJ1-1; 9 bases are a match to TRBD1. Germline V gives CDR1 SQVTM, CDR2 ANQGSEA. With V trimmed by 1 base and J by 4 bases, 7 bases remained unmatched. The CDR3 covers 15 residues. CDR3 loop: CSVEGKTGGLTEAFF. The CDR3 nucleotides read TGCAGCGTTGAAGGGAAGACAGGGGGTCTCACTGAAGCTTTCTTT.

This chain uses TRBV9 with TRBJ1-2; D ambiguous. V lost 0 bases and J 2 bases, leaving 11 bases between the germline ends. The CDR3 spans 15 residues. CDR1 and CDR2 (germline): SGDLS, YYNGEE. CDR3: CASSVASTGNYGYTF. CDR3 nucleotide sequence: TGTGCCAGCAGCGTAGCTTCCACGGGGAACTATGGCTACACCTTC.

The V call is TRBV9, the J call TRBJ2-3; 9 bases are shared with TRBD2. Looked up from germline, CDR1 is SGDLS and CDR2 is YYNGEE. The CDR3 sequence is 16 residues long. Unmatched junction bases numbered 11, after V lost 4 bases and J lost 5 bases. Here the CDR3 DNA reads TGTGCCAGCAGCTCAAGTTTTAGCGGGGGTCGAGATACGCAGTATTTT. Translation gives CASSSSFSGGRDTQYF.

V is TRBV12-3 or TRBV12-4 and J is TRBJ2-1; 10 bases are a match to TRBD2. The CDR3 has 15 residues. V lost 6 bases and J lost 5; bases outside the gene matches: 7. The CDR3 DNA is TGTGCCAGCAGCCAGACTAGCGGGTGGGACAATGAGCAGTTCTTC. Translated, it gives CASSQTSGWDNEQFF.